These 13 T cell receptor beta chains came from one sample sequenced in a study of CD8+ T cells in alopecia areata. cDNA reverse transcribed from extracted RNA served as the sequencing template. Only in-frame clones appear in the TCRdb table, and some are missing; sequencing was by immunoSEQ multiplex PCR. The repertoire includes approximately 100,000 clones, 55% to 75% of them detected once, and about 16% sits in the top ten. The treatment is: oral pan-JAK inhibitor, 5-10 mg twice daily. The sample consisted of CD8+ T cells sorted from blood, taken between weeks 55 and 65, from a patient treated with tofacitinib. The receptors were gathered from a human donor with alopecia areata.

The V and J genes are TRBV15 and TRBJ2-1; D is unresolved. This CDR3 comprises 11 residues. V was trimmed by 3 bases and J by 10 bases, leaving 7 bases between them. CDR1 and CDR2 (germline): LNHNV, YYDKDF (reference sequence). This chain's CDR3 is CATSRGYEQFF. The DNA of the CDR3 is TGTGCCACCAGCAGGGGATACGAGCAGTTCTTC.

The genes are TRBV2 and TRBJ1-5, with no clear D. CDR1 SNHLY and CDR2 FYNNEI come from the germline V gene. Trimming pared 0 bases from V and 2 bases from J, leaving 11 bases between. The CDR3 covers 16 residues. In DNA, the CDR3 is TGTGCCAGCAGTGAAGCGCGACAAGTCCGCAATCAGCCCCAGCATTTT. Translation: CASSEARQVRNQPQHF.

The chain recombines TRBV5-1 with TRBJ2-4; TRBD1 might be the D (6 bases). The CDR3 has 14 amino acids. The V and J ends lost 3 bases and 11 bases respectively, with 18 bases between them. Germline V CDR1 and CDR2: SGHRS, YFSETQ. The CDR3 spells CASSSRGEETVQYF. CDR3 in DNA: TGCGCCAGCAGCTCCAGGGGAGAGGAAACGGTTCAGTACTTC.

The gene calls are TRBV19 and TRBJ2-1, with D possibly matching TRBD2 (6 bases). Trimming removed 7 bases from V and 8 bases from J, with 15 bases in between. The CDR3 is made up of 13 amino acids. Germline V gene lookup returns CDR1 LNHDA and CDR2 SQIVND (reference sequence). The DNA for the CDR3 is TGTGCCAGTACCGGCGGGGTTTTAGATGAGCAGTTCTTC. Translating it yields CASTGGVLDEQFF.

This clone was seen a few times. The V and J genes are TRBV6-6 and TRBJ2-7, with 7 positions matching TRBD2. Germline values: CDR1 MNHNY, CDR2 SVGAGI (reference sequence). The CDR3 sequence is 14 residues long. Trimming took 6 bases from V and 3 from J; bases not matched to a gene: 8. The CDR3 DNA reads TGTGCCAGCAGCCGCCGGGTAGCGGGCTACGAGCAGTACTTC. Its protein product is CASSRRVAGYEQYF.

The CDR3 is CASKFGDRVEVNQPQHF. In DNA form, the CDR3 reads TGTGCCAGCAAGTTCGGGGACAGGGTTGAGGTCAATCAGCCCCAGCATTTT. This rearrangement joins TRBV2 to TRBJ1-5; 9 positions match TRBD1. V was clipped by 7 bases and J by 3 bases; unmatched bases: 13. The germline V gene encodes CDR1 SNHLY and CDR2 FYNNEI. CDR3 length: 17 amino acids.

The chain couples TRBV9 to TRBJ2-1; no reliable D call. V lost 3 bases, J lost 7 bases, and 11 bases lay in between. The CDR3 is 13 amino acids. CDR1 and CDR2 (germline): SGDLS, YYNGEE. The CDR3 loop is CASSALHGNEQFF. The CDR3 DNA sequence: TGTGCCAGCAGCGCCCTCCATGGGAATGAGCAGTTCTTC.

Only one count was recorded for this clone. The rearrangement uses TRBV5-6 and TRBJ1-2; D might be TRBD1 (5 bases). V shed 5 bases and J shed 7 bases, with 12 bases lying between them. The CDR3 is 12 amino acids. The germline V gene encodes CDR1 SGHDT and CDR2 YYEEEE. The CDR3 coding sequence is TGTGCCAGCAGAGCCGGGGGAGCTGGCTACACCTTC. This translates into CASRAGGAGYTF.

CDR3 sequence reads: CASFGVLSYEQYF. The CDR3 bases are TGTGCCAGCTTTGGCGTTCTATCCTACGAGCAGTACTTC. The rearrangement uses TRBV7-9 and TRBJ2-7, with unresolved D. V was cut by 8 bases and J by 1 base, with 12 bases left in between. In germline, CDR1 is SEHNR, CDR2 FQNEAQ (reference sequence). The CDR3 has 13 amino acids.

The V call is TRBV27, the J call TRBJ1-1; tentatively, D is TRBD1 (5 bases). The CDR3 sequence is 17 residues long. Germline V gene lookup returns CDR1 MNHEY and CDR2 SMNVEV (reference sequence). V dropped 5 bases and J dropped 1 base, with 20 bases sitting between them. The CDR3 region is CASSATTRQIKNTEAFF. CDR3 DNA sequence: TGTGCCAGCAGTGCCACCACTAGACAGATCAAGAACACTGAAGCTTTCTTT.

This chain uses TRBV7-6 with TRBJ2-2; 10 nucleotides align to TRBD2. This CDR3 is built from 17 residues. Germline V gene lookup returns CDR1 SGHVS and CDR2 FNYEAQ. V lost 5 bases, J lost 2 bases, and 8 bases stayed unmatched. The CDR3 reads CASSAKGLAENTGELFF. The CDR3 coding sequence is TGTGCCAGCAGCGCTAAAGGACTAGCGGAAAACACCGGGGAGCTGTTTTTT.

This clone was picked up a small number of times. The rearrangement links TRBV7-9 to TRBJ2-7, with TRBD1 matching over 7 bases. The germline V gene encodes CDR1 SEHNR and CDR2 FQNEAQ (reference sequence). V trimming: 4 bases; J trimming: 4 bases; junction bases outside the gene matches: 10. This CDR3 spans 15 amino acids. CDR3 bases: TGTGCCAGCAGCTCGGTACGGGACAGAACATACGAGCAGTACTTC. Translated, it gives CASSSVRDRTYEQYF. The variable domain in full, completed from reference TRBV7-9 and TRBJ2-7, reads DTGVSQNPRHKITKRGQNVTFRCDPISEHNRLYWYRQTLGQGPEFLTYFQNEAQLEKSRLLSDRFSAERPKGSFSTLEIQRTEQGDSAMYLCASSSVRDRTYEQYFGPGTRLTVT.

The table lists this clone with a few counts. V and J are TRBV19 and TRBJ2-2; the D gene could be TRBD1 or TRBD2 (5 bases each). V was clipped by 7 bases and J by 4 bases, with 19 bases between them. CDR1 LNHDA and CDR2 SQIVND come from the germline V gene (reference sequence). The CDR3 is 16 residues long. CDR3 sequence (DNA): TGTGCCAGTACCACGACAGTGATCGGGACCACCGGGGAGCTGTTTTTT. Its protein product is CASTTTVIGTTGELFF.